Below are 16 T cell receptor beta chains sequenced from a single sample in a study of blood T cell repertoires in COVID-19. Here immunoSEQ multiplex PCR was the method, and the copy in TCRdb shows in-frame clones only, minus some. This table holds tens of thousands of clones, under 80% found once. The specimen was peripheral blood. Every receptor here comes from a human donor in a cohort sampled during active COVID-19.

The V gene is TRBV6-2 or TRBV6-3, the J gene TRBJ2-7; TRBD2 matches at 7 bases. Germline lookup yields CDR1 MNHEY and CDR2 SVGEGT. This CDR3 has 15 amino acids. The V segment lost 5 bases and the J segment 4 bases; nucleotides outside the gene matches: 11. The CDR3, as DNA: TGTGCCAGCAGTAAAAAACCGGGACTATCGTACGAGCAGTACTTC. It yields the protein CASSKKPGLSYEQYF.

This clone was seen only once. The chain links TRBV27 to TRBJ2-6; TRBD1 aligns across 8 bases. The CDR3 contains 19 residues. V dropped 3 bases and J dropped 2; count of bases not matched to a gene: 12. Germline CDR1 and CDR2: MNHEY and SMNVEV (reference sequence). CDR3 bases: TGTGCCAGCAGTTTTATTGTGGACAGGGTGCCCGCTGGGGCCAACGTCCTGACTTTC. It specifies CASSFIVDRVPAGANVLTF.

This clone was detected once. The rearrangement links TRBV15 to TRBJ1-4; TRBD1 is a possible D gene (6 bases). Germline V gives CDR1 LNHNV, CDR2 YYDKDF (reference sequence). The CDR3 loop spans 18 amino acids. Trimming took off 1 base at V and 6 bases at J, with 21 bases between the two ends. CDR3 nucleotide sequence: TGTGCCACCAGCAGAGGAACCCATGCGGGGGGCATTTATGAAAAACTGTTTTTT. This codes for CATSRGTHAGGIYEKLFF.

The chain uses TRBV7-2 and TRBJ1-5, with 9 bases that match TRBD1. J gave up 7 bases and V 3 bases, and 1 base lay outside the gene matches. The CDR3 consists of 13 residues. Per the germline V gene, CDR1 is SGHTA and CDR2 is FQGNSA. This chain's CDR3 is CASSLDRGQPQHF. The DNA for the CDR3 is TGTGCCAGCAGCTTGGACAGGGGACAGCCCCAGCATTTT.

The V gene is TRBV29-1, the J gene TRBJ2-2; a possible D gene is TRBD1 (5 bases). From germline, CDR1 is SQVTM and CDR2 ANQGSEA. V was pared by 4 bases and J by 6 bases, with 12 bases between. The CDR3 is 13 amino acids. The chain's CDR3 is CSVALGVAGELFF. CDR3 bases: TGCAGCGTTGCCTTAGGGGTAGCCGGGGAGCTGTTTTTT.

V usage is TRBV5-4 and J usage is TRBJ2-6; the match to TRBD2 covers 13 bases. V lost 4 bases to trimming and J lost 0 bases; unmatched junction nucleotides: 7. CDR3 length: 19 amino acids. The germline V gene encodes CDR1 SGHNT and CDR2 YYREEE (reference sequence). The CDR3 region is CASSIRRTSGSSGANVLTF. In DNA form, the CDR3 reads TGTGCCAGCAGCATACGACGGACTAGCGGGAGCTCTGGGGCCAACGTCCTGACTTTC.

This clone was observed a handful of times. Additional DNA sequences in this sample encode the identical CDR3. The chain joins TRBV7-9 to TRBJ1-6; 7 bases fit TRBD1. The CDR3 totals 13 residues. The germline V gene encodes CDR1 SEHNR and CDR2 FQNEAQ (reference sequence). The junction had 5 bases not matched to a gene; V was cut back by 5 bases and J by 10 bases. The CDR3 region is CASSPTGDSPLHF. The CDR3 DNA reads TGTGCCAGCAGCCCCACAGGGGACTCACCCCTCCACTTT.

In this sample, this clone turned up once. J is TRBJ1-4 and V is TRBV3-1 (or the pseudogene TRBV3-2), with 8 bases lining up with TRBD1. This CDR3 has 16 amino acids. The germline V gene has CDR1 LGHDT and CDR2 YNNKEL (reference sequence). The J segment lost 7 bases and the V segment lost 5 bases, leaving 12 bases of the junction unmatched. CDR3 loop: CASSFRQGRDGEKLFF. CDR3 coding DNA: TGTGCCAGCAGCTTCCGACAGGGGAGGGATGGTGAAAAACTGTTTTTT.

The chain employs TRBV10-3 and TRBJ1-2; D possibly corresponds to TRBD1 (6 bases). The V end lost 4 bases, the J end lost 2 bases, and 14 bases lay between the germline ends. The CDR3 length is 15 residues. Germline V lookup: CDR1 ENHRY, CDR2 SYGVKD. The CDR3 loop is CAISGLQGLNYGYTF. CDR3 DNA sequence: TGTGCCATCAGTGGACTCCAGGGGCTAAACTATGGCTACACCTTC.

This chain uses TRBV18 with TRBJ1-4, with D unresolved. Germline V gene lookup returns CDR1 KGHSH and CDR2 LQKENI. The V end was cut by 3 bases, the J end by 0 bases, with 8 bases between. The CDR3 has 15 amino acids. As DNA, the CDR3 is TGTGCCAGCTCACCGCGGGAGGCAACTAATGAAAAACTGTTTTTT. Encoded protein: CASSPREATNEKLFF.

The genes are TRBV9 and TRBJ2-7; TRBD2 aligns across 8 bases. This CDR3 has 15 residues. Germline trimming cut 2 bases from V and 6 bases from J; bases unmatched to any gene: 10. Germline lookup yields CDR1 SGDLS and CDR2 YYNGEE. The CDR3 nucleotides are TGTGCCAGCAGCGTTGTAGCGGGATCTACACGCGAGCAGTACTTC. Its translation is CASSVVAGSTREQYF.

The genes are TRBV4-2 and TRBJ1-4; 9 nucleotides agree with TRBD1. This CDR3 region has 18 residues. V lost 1 base, J lost 0 bases, and 6 bases stayed unmatched. Germline V lookup: CDR1 LGHNA, CDR2 YNFKEQ. Here the CDR3 reads CASSQGDRAFATNEKLFF. Here the CDR3 DNA reads TGTGCCAGCAGCCAAGGGGACAGGGCTTTTGCAACTAATGAAAAACTGTTTTTT.

This chain connects TRBV28 to TRBJ1-2, with 7 bases matching TRBD1. Germline CDR1 MDHEN, CDR2 SYDVKM. This CDR3 region has 16 residues. V gave up 4 bases and J gave up 3 bases; unmatched junction bases: 11. The CDR3 region has the DNA TGTGCCAGCAGTTCCACAGGGGTCACTAAATACTATGGCTACACCTTC. Amino acids: CASSSTGVTKYYGYTF.

The CDR3 bases are TGTGCCAGCAGCAGCCGGGCTTCAAAGGGGGGCTACACCTTC. Translating gives CASSSRASKGGYTF. The rearrangement uses TRBV2 and TRBJ1-2, with D possibly TRBD1 on 5 matching bases. V was clipped by 6 bases and J by 8 bases, with 19 bases between them. The germline V gene encodes CDR1 SNHLY and CDR2 FYNNEI. The CDR3 extends over 14 amino acids.

The V and J genes are TRBV3-1 (or the pseudogene TRBV3-2) and TRBJ2-1; 13 bases align to TRBD2. The CDR3 length is 17 residues. V was pared by 2 bases and J by 6 bases, with 7 bases of the junction left unmatched. Germline lookup yields CDR1 LGHDT and CDR2 YNNKEL (reference sequence). In DNA form, the CDR3 reads TGTGCCAGCAGCCAAACACGGACTAGCGGGAGAATCAATGAGCAGTTCTTC. As protein: CASSQTRTSGRINEQFF.

This clone was seen only a few times. The chain employs TRBV7-9 and TRBJ2-7; D ambiguous. The CDR3 loop spans 17 amino acids. The V gene's germline CDR1 is SEHNR and CDR2 FQNEAQ (reference sequence). CDR3 sequence reads: CAKGLRGKPSAYYEQYF. The CDR3 DNA reads TGTGCTAAAGGTCTTAGAGGTAAGCCCAGCGCCTACTACGAGCAGTACTTC. Full variable domain (outside the CDR3, taken from reference TRBV7-9 and TRBJ2-7): DTGVSQNPRHKITKRGQNVTFRCDPISEHNRLYWYRQTLGQGPEFLTYFQNEAQLEKSRLLSDRFSAERPKGSFSTLEIQRTEQGDSAMYLCAKGLRGKPSAYYEQYFGPGTRLTVT.